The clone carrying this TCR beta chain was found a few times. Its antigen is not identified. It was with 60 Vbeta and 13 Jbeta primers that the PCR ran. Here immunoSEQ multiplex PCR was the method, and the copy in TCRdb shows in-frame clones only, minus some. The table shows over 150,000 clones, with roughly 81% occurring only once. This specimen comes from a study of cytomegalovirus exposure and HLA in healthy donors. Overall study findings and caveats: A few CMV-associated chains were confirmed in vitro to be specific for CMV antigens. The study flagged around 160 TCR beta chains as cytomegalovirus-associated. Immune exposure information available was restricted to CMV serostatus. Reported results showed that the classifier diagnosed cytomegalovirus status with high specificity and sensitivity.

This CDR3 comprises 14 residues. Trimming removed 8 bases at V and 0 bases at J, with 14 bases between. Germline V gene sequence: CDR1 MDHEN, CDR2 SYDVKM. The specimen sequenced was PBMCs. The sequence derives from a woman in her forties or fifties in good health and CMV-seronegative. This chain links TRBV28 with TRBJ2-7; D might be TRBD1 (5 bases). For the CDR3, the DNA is TGTGCCAGCCGCAGGGTCCTGGGCTCCTACGAGCAGTACTTC. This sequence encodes CASRRVLGSYEQYF.